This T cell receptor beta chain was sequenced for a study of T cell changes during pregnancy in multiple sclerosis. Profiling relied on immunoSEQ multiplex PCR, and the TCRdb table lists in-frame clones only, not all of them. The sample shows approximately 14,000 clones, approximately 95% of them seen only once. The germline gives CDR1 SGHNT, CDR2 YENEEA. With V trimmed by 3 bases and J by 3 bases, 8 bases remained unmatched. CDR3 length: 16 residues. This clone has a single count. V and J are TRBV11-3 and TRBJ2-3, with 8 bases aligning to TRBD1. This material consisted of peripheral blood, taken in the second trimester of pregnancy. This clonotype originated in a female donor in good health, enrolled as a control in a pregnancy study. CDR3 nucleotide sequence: TGTGCCAGCAGCTTTCCGGGGACAGGAGGGACAGATACGCAGTATTTT. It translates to CASSFPGTGGTDTQYF.